The rows below give T cell receptor beta chains drawn from one sample of a study of shared clonotypes between healthy human individuals. The protocol was immunoSEQ multiplex PCR, while the TCRdb copy is restricted to in-frame clones and leaves out a portion. The sample has more than 2,000,000 clones, about 92% seen once. The sequencing input was naive CD4+ T cells sorted from blood. These TCRs come from a man aged 18 to 30 in good health. The CDR3 runs from the conserved cysteine through the conserved F or W. Fields, in order: J gene, clone size, V gene, D gene, CDR3 protein, CDR3 DNA. A D gene is named only where the DNA matches it firmly. Clone size is given for some rows only: seen once, a few or many times, or a class if the clone is expanded.

TRBJ2-2 | NA | TRBV7-7 | TRBD1 | CASSLGQGAGELFF | TGTGCTAGCAGCCTCGGACAGGGGGCGGGGGAGCTGTTTTTT
TRBJ2-6 | NA | TRBV19 | NA | CASSTTGRSGANVLTF | TGTGCCAGTAGTACTACAGGACGTTCTGGGGCCAACGTCCTGACTTTC
TRBJ1-1 | NA | TRBV6-5 | NA | CASSYGGGHGDTEAFF | TGTGCCAGCAGTTACGGGGGGGGCCATGGGGACACTGAAGCTTTCTTT
TRBJ2-5 | once | TRBV6-5 | NA | CATGTTPLQETQYF | TGTGCCACAGGGACAACCCCACTTCAAGAGACCCAGTACTTC
TRBJ1-1 | NA | TRBV5-1 | NA | CASSITGNTEAFF | TGCGCCAGCAGCATCACAGGGAACACTGAAGCTTTCTTT
TRBJ1-2 | NA | TRBV6-6 | TRBD1 | CASSHGQGAYYGYTF | TGTGCCAGCAGCCATGGACAGGGGGCTTACTATGGCTACACCTTC
TRBJ2-2 | NA | TRBV6-4 | TRBD2 | CASSVLLAANTGELFF | TGTGCCAGCAGTGTCTTACTAGCGGCGAACACCGGGGAGCTGTTTTTT
TRBJ2-3 | NA | TRBV6-1 | TRBD2 | CASSRLAGGPDTQYF | TGTGCCAGCAGTCGACTAGCGGGGGGGCCAGATACGCAGTATTTT
TRBJ2-1 | NA | TRBV18 | NA | CASSRQDEQFF | TGTGCCAGCTCACGGCAGGATGAGCAGTTCTTC
TRBJ1-3 | NA | TRBV9 | TRBD1 | CASSASTGSGNTIYF | TGTGCCAGCAGCGCCTCGACAGGGTCTGGAAACACCATATATTTT
TRBJ2-7 | NA | TRBV5-6 | TRBD2 | CASTSGRAGANEQYF | TGTGCCAGCACCAGCGGGAGGGCCGGGGCCAACGAGCAGTACTTC
TRBJ2-1 | NA | TRBV7-2 | TRBD2 | CASSRMGREAYNEQFF | TGTGCCAGCAGCCGGATGGGGCGGGAGGCTTACAATGAGCAGTTCTTC
TRBJ1-4 | NA | TRBV7-8 | NA | CASSSFGTTNEKLFF | TGTGCCAGCAGCTCCTTCGGTACGACTAATGAAAAACTGTTTTTT
TRBJ2-3 | NA | TRBV5-4 | TRBD2 | CASSFSGDRSLF | TGTGCCAGCAGTTTTAGCGGGGATAGGTCCCTTTTT
TRBJ1-5 | NA | TRBV27 | NA | CASNQFGTLTSLPQHF | TGTGCCAGCAATCAGTTCGGGACACTTACCTCGCTGCCCCAGCATTTT
TRBJ1-5 | NA | TRBV15 | NA | CATSSGVTGSNQPQHF | TGTGCCACCAGCAGTGGTGTCACGGGGAGCAATCAGCCCCAGCATTTT
TRBJ2-7 | NA | TRBV29-1 | NA | CSVVVVEQYF | TGCAGCGTTGTTGTAGTCGAGCAGTACTTC
TRBJ1-1 | NA | TRBV29-1 | TRBD1 | CSTATGTGATEAFF | TGCAGCACCGCCACCGGGACAGGGGCCACTGAAGCTTTCTTT
TRBJ1-1 | once | TRBV27 | NA | CASSPDRLNTEAFF | TGTGCCAGCAGTCCGGACAGATTGAACACTGAAGCTTTCTTT
TRBJ2-7 | NA | TRBV7-9 | TRBD2 | CASSLNLAGYEQYF | TGTGCCAGCAGCTTAAATCTAGCGGGCTACGAGCAGTACTTC
TRBJ2-3 | once | TRBV18 | NA | CASSPFSTDTQYF | TGTGCCAGCTCACCATTTAGCACAGATACGCAGTATTTT
TRBJ1-5 | NA | TRBV19 | TRBD1 | CASRTGTGGTQPQHF | TGTGCCAGTAGGACCGGGACAGGGGGGACTCAGCCCCAGCATTTT
TRBJ2-1 | NA | TRBV28 | NA | CASSPSQGREQFF | TGTGCCAGCAGTCCCTCACAGGGACGTGAGCAGTTCTTC
TRBJ1-1 | NA | TRBV11-2 | NA | CASSFREGTEAFF | TGTGCCAGCAGCTTTCGAGAGGGGACTGAAGCTTTCTTT
TRBJ2-7 | NA | TRBV18 | NA | CASSPMTAYEQYF | TGTGCCAGCTCACCGATGACAGCGTACGAGCAGTACTTC
TRBJ2-7 | NA | TRBV6-1 | NA | CASSVGLDYEQYF | TGTGCCAGCAGTGTAGGACTTGACTACGAGCAGTACTTC
TRBJ2-5 | NA | TRBV7-2 | NA | CASSLAGGQETQYF | TGTGCCAGCAGCTTAGCTGGGGGCCAAGAGACCCAGTACTTC
TRBJ1-5 | NA | TRBV28 | TRBD1 | CASSLLQGAVQPQHF | TGTGCCAGCAGTTTACTACAGGGGGCGGTTCAGCCCCAGCATTTT
TRBJ2-7 | NA | TRBV2 | NA | CASSLRESPYEQYF | TGTGCCAGCAGTTTAAGGGAGTCTCCCTACGAGCAGTACTTC
TRBJ1-6 | NA | TRBV4-3 | TRBD1 | CASSQADRGNSPLHF | TGCGCCAGCAGCCAGGCGGACAGGGGTAATTCACCCCTCCACTTT
TRBJ2-7 | NA | TRBV18 | TRBD2 | CASSPGPSGSAPYEQYF | TGTGCCAGCTCACCAGGGCCTAGCGGGAGTGCCCCCTACGAGCAGTACTTC
TRBJ1-2 | NA | TRBV6-5 | NA | CASSYGGGVYGYTF | TGTGCCAGCAGTTACGGGGGCGGGGTCTATGGCTACACCTTC
TRBJ2-3 | NA | TRBV5-1 | TRBD2 | CASSSGLAGTTDTQYF | TGCGCCAGCAGCTCCGGACTAGCGGGAACGACAGATACGCAGTATTTT
TRBJ1-2 | few | TRBV16 | NA | CASSPTQSYGYTF | TGTGCCAGCAGCCCTACGCAGTCCTATGGCTACACCTTC
TRBJ2-2 | once | TRBV18 | NA | CASSPPRGLGNTGELFF | TGTGCCAGCTCACCACCACGGGGTTTAGGAAACACCGGGGAGCTGTTTTTT
TRBJ2-2 | NA | TRBV5-1 | NA | CASSFRDSNTGELFF | TGCGCCAGCAGCTTCCGGGACTCAAACACCGGGGAGCTGTTTTTT
TRBJ2-1 | NA | TRBV10-1 | TRBD1 | CASSRDSYNEQFF | TGCGCCAGCAGTCGGGACAGCTACAATGAGCAGTTCTTC
TRBJ1-3 | NA | TRBV2 | NA | CASSEIPVDNTIYF | TGTGCCAGCAGTGAAATACCGGTGGATAACACCATATATTTT
TRBJ2-7 | NA | TRBV4-2 | NA | CASSQETGYEQYF | TGTGCCAGCAGCCAAGAGACAGGCTACGAGCAGTACTTC
TRBJ2-7 | NA | TRBV18 | NA | CASSPDRSGYEQYF | TGTGCCAGCTCACCAGACAGGTCCGGCTACGAGCAGTACTTC
TRBJ2-3 | NA | TRBV7-9 | NA | CASSLYTDTQYF | TGTGCCAGCAGCCTGTACACAGATACGCAGTATTTT
TRBJ2-5 | NA | TRBV11-2 | TRBD2 | CASRSTGTSKETQYF | TGTGCCAGCAGAAGTACCGGGACTAGTAAAGAGACCCAGTACTTC
TRBJ1-4 | NA | TRBV6-1 | NA | CASSALAHEKLFF | TGTGCCAGCAGTGCTCTGGCACATGAAAAACTGTTTTTT
TRBJ1-5 | NA | TRBV6-6 | NA | CASSYSRGDQPQHF | TGTGCCAGCAGTTACTCGAGAGGAGACCAGCCCCAGCATTTT
TRBJ2-3 | NA | TRBV6-1 | TRBD2 | CASSRLAGATDTQYF | TGTGCCAGCAGTCGACTAGCGGGAGCCACAGATACGCAGTATTTT
TRBJ2-7 | NA | TRBV4-3 | TRBD2 | CASSQDRGGSSYEQYF | TGCGCCAGCAGCCAAGATCGTGGCGGGAGCTCCTACGAGCAGTACTTC
TRBJ1-6 | NA | TRBV28 | NA | CASSLGTDGFDYNSPLHF | TGTGCCAGCAGTTTGGGAACTGATGGTTTTGACTATAATTCACCCCTCCACTTT
TRBJ1-2 | NA | TRBV25-1 | TRBD1 | CASSIRDSPHGYTF | TGTGCCAGCAGTATCCGGGACAGTCCCCATGGCTACACCTTC
TRBJ2-6 | NA | TRBV27 | NA | CASTSSGANVLTF | TGTGCCAGCACTTCCTCTGGGGCCAACGTCCTGACTTTC
TRBJ2-7 | NA | TRBV5-1 | TRBD1 | CASSHDRGNEQYF | TGCGCCAGCAGCCACGACAGGGGCAACGAGCAGTACTTC
TRBJ1-1 | NA | TRBV19 | TRBD1 | CASSKTGGARTEAFF | TGTGCCAGTAGTAAGACAGGGGGCGCGAGAACTGAAGCTTTCTTT